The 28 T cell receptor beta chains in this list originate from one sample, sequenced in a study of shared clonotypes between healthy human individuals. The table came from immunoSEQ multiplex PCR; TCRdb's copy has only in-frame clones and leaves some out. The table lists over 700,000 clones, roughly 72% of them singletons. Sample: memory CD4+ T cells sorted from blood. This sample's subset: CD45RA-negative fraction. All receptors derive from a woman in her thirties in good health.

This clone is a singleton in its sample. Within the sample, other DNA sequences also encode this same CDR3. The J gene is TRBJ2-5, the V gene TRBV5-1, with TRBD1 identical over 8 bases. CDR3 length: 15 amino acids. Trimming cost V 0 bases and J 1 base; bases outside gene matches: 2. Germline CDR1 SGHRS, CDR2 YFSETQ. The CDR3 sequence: CASSLGTGRQETQYF. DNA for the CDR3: TGCGCCAGCAGCTTGGGGACAGGGCGCCAAGAGACCCAGTACTTC.

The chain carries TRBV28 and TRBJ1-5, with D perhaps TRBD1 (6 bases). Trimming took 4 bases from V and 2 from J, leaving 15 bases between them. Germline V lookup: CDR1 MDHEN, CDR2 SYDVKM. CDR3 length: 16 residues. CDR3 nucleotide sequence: TGTGCCAGCAGTTGGGGCGGGGGCTTTGGCAATCAGCCCCAGCATTTT. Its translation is CASSWGGGFGNQPQHF.

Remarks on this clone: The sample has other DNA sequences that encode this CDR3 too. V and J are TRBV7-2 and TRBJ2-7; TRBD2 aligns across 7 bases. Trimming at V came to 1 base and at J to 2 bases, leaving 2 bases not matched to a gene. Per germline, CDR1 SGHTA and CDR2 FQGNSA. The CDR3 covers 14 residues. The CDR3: CASSLVAGPYEQYF. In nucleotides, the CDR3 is TGTGCCAGCAGCTTAGTAGCGGGTCCCTACGAGCAGTACTTC.

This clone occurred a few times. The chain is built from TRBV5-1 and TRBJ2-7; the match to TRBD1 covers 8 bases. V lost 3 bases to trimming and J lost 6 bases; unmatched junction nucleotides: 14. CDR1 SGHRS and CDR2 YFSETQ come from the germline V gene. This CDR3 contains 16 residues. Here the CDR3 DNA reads TGCGCCAGCAGCTCCCTCTCGGGGACAGGTGTGGCCGAGCAGTACTTC. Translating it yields CASSSLSGTGVAEQYF.

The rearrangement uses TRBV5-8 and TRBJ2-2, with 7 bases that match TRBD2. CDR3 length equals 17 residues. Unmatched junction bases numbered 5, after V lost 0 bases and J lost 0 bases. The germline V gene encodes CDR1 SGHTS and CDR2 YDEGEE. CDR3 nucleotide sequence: TGTGCCAGCAGCTTGGCTGCTCTAGCGGCGAACACCGGGGAGCTGTTTTTT. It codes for CASSLAALAANTGELFF.

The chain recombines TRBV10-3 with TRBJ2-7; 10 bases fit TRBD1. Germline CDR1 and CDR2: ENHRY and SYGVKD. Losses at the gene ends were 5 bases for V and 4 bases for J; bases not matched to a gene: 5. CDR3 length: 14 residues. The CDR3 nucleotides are TGTGCCATCAGTTCCGGACAGGGGGATTACGAGCAGTACTTC. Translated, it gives CAISSGQGDYEQYF.

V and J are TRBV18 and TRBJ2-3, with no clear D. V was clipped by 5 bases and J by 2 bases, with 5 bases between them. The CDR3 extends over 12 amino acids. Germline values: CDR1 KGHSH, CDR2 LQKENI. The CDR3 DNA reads TGTGCCAGCTCATCCTACACAGATACGCAGTATTTT. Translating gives CASSSYTDTQYF.

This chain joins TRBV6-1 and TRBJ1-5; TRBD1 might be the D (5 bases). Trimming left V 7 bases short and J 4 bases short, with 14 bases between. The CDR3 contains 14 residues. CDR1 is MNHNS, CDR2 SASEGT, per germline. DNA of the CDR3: TGTGCCAGCATCTCGGTCGGGGGAAATCAGCCCCAGCATTTT. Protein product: CASISVGGNQPQHF.

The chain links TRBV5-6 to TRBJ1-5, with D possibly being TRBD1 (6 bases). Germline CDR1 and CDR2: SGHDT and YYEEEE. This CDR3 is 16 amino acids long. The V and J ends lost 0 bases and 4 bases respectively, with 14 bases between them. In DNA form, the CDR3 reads TGTGCCAGCAGCTTGGGGGGGGGCCGAGCTAATCAGCCCCAGCATTTT. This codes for CASSLGGGRANQPQHF.

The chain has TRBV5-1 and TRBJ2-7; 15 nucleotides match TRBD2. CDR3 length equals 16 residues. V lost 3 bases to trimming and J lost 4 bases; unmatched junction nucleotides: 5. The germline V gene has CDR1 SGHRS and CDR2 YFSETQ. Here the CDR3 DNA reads TGCGCCAGCAGCTCAACCGGGACTAGCGGGAGGTACGAGCAGTACTTC. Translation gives CASSSTGTSGRYEQYF.

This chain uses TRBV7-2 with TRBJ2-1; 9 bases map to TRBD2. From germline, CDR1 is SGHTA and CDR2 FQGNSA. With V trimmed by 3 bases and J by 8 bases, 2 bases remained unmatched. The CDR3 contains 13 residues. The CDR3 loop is CASSFSGSYEQFF. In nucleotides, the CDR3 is TGTGCCAGCAGCTTTAGCGGGAGCTATGAGCAGTTCTTC.

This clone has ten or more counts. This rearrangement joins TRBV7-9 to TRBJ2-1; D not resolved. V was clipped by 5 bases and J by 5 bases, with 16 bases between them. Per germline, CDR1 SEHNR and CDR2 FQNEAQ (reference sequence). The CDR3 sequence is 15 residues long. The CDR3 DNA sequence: TGTGCCAGCAGCCCGAGAGGACGGCAAAACAATGAGCAGTTCTTC. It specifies CASSPRGRQNNEQFF.

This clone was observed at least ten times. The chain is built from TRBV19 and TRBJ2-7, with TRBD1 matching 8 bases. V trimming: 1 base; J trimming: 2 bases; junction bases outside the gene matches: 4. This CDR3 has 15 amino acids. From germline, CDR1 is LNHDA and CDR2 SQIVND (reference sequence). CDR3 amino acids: CASSIGDRGTYEQYF. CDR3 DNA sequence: TGTGCCAGTAGTATAGGAGACAGGGGAACCTACGAGCAGTACTTC.

The CDR3: CSVEWPTGEKQYF. In nucleotides, the CDR3 is TGCAGCGTTGAATGGCCCACGGGGGAAAAGCAGTATTTT. The chain uses TRBV29-1 and TRBJ2-3, with a possible D match to TRBD2 (6 bases). This CDR3 region has 13 residues. Germline CDR1 SQVTM, CDR2 ANQGSEA. The V gene lost 2 bases and the J gene lost 11 bases, with 17 bases spanning the gap.

CDR3 DNA sequence: TGTGCCAGCAGCCAAGTCGGGGGGGAGGTTGGAAACACCATATATTTT. It specifies CASSQVGGEVGNTIYF. V is TRBV14 and J is TRBJ1-3; tentative D call: TRBD1 (5 bases). Germline values: CDR1 SGHDN, CDR2 FVKESK. Trimming took off 1 base at V and 3 bases at J, with 13 bases between the two ends. This CDR3 has 16 amino acids.

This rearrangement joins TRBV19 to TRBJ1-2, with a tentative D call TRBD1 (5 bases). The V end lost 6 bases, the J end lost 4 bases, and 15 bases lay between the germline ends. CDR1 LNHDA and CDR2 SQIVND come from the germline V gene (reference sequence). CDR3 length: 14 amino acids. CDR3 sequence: CASSRRRGGYGYTF. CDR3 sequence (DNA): TGTGCCAGTAGCCGACGTCGGGGGGGCTATGGCTACACCTTC.

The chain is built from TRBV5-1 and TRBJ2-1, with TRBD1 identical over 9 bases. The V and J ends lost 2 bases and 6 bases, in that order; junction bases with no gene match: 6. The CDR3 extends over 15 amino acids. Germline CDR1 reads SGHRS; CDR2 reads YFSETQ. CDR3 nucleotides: TGCGCCAGCAGCTTACAGGGGGCGGACTTCAATGAGCAGTTCTTC. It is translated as CASSLQGADFNEQFF.

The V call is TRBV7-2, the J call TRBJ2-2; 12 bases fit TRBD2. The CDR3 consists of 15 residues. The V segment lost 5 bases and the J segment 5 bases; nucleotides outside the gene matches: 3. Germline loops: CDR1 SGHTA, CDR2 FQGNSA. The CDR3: CASSEGTSGTGELFF. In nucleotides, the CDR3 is TGTGCCAGCAGCGAGGGGACTAGCGGGACCGGGGAGCTGTTTTTT.

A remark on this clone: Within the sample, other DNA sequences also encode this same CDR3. The CDR3 nucleotides read TGCGCCAGCAGCCCGCAGGGGACCGGGGAGCTGTTTTTT. Protein product: CASSPQGTGELFF. This chain links TRBV5-1 with TRBJ2-2, with TRBD1 as a possible D gene (6 bases). The CDR3 is made up of 13 amino acids. V dropped 4 bases and J dropped 5 bases, with 9 bases sitting between them. Germline V gives CDR1 SGHRS, CDR2 YFSETQ.

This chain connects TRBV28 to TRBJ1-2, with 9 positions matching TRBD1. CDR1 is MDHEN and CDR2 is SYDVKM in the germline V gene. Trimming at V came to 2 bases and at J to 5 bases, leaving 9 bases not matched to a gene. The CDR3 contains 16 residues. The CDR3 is CASSLTRDRDKYGYTF. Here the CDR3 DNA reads TGTGCCAGCAGTTTAACCCGGGACAGGGATAAATATGGCTACACCTTC.

This chain's CDR3 is CASSQSSGMTYNEQFF. For the CDR3, the DNA is TGTGCCAGCAGCCAGAGTAGCGGGATGACCTACAATGAGCAGTTCTTC. This chain links TRBV5-4 with TRBJ2-1, with 8 bases aligning to TRBD2. Germline CDR1 reads SGHNT; CDR2 reads YYREEE (reference sequence). The CDR3 runs to 16 residues. The junction had 8 bases not matched to a gene; V was cut back by 4 bases and J by 2 bases.

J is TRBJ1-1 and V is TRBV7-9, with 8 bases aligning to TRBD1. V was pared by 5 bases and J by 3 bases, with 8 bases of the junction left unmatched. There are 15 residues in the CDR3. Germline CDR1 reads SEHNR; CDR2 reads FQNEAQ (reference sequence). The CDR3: CASSPKDREDTEAFF. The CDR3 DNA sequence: TGTGCCAGCAGCCCTAAGGACAGGGAGGACACTGAAGCTTTCTTT.

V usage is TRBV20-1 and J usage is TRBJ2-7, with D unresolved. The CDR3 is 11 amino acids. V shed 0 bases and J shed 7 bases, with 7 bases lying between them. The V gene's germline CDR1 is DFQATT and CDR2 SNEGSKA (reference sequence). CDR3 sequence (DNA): TGCAGTGCTAGAGATGAATGGGAGCAGTACTTC. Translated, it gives CSARDEWEQYF.

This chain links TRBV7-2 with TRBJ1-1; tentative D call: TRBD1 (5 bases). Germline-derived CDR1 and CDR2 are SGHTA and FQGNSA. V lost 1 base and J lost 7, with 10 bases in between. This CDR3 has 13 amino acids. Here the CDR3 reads CASSLGGHREAFF. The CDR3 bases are TGTGCCAGCAGCTTAGGAGGACACCGTGAAGCTTTCTTT.

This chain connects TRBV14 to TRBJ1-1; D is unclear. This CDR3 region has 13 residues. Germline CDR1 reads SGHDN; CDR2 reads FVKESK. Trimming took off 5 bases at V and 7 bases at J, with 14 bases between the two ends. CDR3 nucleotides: TGTGCCAGCAGCGGAGTACGGGTGGGTGAAGCTTTCTTT. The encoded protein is CASSGVRVGEAFF.

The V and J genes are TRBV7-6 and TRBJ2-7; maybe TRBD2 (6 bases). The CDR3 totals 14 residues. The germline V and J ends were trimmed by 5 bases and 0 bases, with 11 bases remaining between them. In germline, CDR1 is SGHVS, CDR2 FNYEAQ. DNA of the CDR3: TGTGCCAGCAGCCGGGAGCCACGCTCCTACGAGCAGTACTTC. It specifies CASSREPRSYEQYF.

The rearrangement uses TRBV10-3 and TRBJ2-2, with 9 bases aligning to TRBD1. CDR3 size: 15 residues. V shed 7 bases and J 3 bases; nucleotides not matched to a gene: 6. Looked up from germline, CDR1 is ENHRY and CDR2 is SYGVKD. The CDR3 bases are TGTGCCATCACCGCGGGACAGGGCGACACCGGGGAGCTGTTTTTT. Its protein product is CAITAGQGDTGELFF.

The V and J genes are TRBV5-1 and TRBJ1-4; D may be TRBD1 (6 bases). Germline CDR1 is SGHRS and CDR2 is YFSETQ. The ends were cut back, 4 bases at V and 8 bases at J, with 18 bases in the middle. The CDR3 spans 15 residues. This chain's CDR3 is CASSLLGTSSEKLFF. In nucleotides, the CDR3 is TGCGCCAGCAGCCTCCTCGGGACATCATCGGAAAAACTGTTTTTT.